This T cell receptor beta chain was sequenced in a study of OX40 agonist ivuxolimab in advanced cancers. Overall study context: Every patient in dose escalation had hepatocellular carcinoma, melanoma, renal cell or head and neck cancer. Study-wide points: Relative to CD4+, CD8+ T cells held more expanded clones on average. Low clonal expansion, among the lowest seen, marked partial responders at 0.1-3.0 mg/kg.

Concerning this clone: The antigen is unknown.

Systemic immunosuppression or a history of autoimmune disease excluded patients. Assay used: immunoSEQ multiplex PCR; TCRdb lists only in-frame clones, some missing. The data contain about 72,000 clones, over 70% of them seen just once; the ten biggest clones take up about 5%. CDR1 and CDR2 (germline): SGHNT, YENEEA. V was clipped by 5 bases and J by 3 bases, with 17 bases between them. The CDR3 is made up of 16 amino acids. The TCR originated in an adult with an advanced solid tumor such as melanoma, head and neck, liver or kidney cancer. The V gene is TRBV11-3, the J gene TRBJ1-5, with D maybe TRBD1 (5 bases). The sample here was CD4+ or CD8+ T cells sorted from blood, taken in a trial of the OX40 agonist ivuxolimab. DNA of the CDR3: TGTGCCAGCAGCACGAGAGGAGGGGACTTCAATCAGCCCCAGCATTTT. Its translation is CASSTRGGDFNQPQHF. Based on the CDR3 plus reference TRBV11-3 and TRBJ1-5, the full variable domain is EAGVVQSPRYKIIEKKQPVAFWCNPISGHNTLYWYLQNLGQGPELLIRYENEEAVDDSQLPKDRFSAERLKGVDSTLKIQPAELGDSAVYLCASSTRGGDFNQPQHFGDGTRLSIL.